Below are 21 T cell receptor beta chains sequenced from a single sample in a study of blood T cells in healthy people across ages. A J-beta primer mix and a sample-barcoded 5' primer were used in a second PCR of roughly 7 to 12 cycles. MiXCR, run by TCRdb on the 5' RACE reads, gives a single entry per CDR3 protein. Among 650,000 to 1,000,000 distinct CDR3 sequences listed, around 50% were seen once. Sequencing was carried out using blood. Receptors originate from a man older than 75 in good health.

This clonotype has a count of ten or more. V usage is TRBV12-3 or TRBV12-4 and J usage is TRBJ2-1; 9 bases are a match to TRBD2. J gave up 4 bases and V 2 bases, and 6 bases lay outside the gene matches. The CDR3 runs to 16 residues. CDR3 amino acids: CASSLLAGVGYNEQFF. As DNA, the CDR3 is TGTGCCAGCAGTTTATTAGCGGGAGTAGGGTACAATGAGCAGTTCTTC.

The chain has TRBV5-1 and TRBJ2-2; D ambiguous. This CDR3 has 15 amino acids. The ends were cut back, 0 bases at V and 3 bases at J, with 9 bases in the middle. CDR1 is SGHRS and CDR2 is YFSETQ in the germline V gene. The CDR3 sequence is CASSLALGDTGELFF. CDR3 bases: TGCGCCAGCAGCTTGGCCCTTGGTGACACCGGGGAGCTGTTTTTT.

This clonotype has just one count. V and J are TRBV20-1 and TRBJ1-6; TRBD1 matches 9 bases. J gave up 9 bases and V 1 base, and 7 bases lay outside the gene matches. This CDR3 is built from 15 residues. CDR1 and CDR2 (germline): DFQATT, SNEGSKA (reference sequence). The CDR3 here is CSARGTGAASSPLHF. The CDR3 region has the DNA TGCAGTGCTAGAGGGACAGGGGCGGCGAGTTCACCCCTCCACTTT.

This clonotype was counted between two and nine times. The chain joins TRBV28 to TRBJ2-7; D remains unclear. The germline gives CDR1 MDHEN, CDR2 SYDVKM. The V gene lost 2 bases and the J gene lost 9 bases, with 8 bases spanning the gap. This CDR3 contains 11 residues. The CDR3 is CASSLAGRQYF. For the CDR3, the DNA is TGTGCCAGCAGTTTAGCCGGGCGGCAGTACTTC. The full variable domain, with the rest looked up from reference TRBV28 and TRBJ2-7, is DVKVTQSSRYLVKRTGEKVFLECVQDMDHENMFWYRQDPGLGLRLIYFSYDVKMKEKGDIPEGYSVSREKKERFSLILESASTNQTSMYLCASSLAGRQYFGPGTRLTVT.

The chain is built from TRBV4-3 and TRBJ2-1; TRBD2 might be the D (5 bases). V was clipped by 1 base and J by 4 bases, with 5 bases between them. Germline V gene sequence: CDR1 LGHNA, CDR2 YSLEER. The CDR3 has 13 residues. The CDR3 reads CASSQGEYNEQFF. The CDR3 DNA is TGCGCCAGCAGCCAAGGGGAGTACAATGAGCAGTTCTTC.

The CDR3 nucleotides read TGTGCCAGCAAAGGACATGGCTACACCTTC. Translated, it gives CASKGHGYTF. The rearrangement uses TRBV28 and TRBJ1-2; the D is unclear. The CDR3 has 10 residues. Germline V gene sequence: CDR1 MDHEN, CDR2 SYDVKM. Trimming took off 7 bases at V and 6 bases at J, with 6 bases between the two ends.

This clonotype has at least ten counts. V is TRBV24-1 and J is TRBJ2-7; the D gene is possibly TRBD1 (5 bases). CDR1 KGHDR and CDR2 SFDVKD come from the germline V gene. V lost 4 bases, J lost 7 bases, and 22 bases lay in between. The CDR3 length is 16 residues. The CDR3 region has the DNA TGTGCCACCAGTGAAAACAGGAGACCTGGAGACAATGAGCAGTACTTC. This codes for CATSENRRPGDNEQYF.

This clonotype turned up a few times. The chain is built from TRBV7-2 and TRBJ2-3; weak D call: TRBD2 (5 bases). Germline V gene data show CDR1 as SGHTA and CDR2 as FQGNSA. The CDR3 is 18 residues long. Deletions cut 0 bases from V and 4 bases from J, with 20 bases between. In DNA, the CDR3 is TGTGCCAGCAGCTTAGCGTTCGGCGGTCCCCCCGGGGCAGATACGCAGTATTTT. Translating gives CASSLAFGGPPGADTQYF.

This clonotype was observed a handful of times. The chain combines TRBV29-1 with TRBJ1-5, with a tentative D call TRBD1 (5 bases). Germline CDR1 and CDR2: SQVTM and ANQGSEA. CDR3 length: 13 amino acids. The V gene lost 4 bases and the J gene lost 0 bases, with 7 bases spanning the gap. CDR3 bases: TGCAGCGTTGGGACAACTAGCAATCAGCCCCAGCATTTT. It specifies CSVGTTSNQPQHF.

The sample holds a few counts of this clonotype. The CDR3 DNA follows: TGTGCCATCAGTGAGTCCGTGACTAGCGGGAGTCTTAGCTCCTACAATGAGCAGTTCTTC. Protein: CAISESVTSGSLSSYNEQFF. J is TRBJ2-1 and V is TRBV10-3; 12 bases agree with TRBD2. CDR3 length: 20 amino acids. J was trimmed by 0 bases and V by 0 bases; bases with no gene match: 9. Germline V gives CDR1 ENHRY, CDR2 SYGVKD.

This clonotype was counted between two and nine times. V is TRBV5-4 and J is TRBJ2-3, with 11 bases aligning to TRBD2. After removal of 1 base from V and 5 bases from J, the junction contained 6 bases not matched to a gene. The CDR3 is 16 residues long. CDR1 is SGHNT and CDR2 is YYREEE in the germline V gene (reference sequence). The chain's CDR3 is CASSLTSGSSGDTQYF. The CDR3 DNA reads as TGTGCCAGCAGCTTGACTAGCGGGAGTTCTGGAGATACGCAGTATTTT.

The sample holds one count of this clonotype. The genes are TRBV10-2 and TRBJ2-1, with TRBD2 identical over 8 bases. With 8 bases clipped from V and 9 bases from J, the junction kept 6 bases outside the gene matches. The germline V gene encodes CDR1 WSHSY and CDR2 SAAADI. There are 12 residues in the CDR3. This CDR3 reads CASGTRSSEQFF. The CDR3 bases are TGCGCCAGCGGGACTAGGTCCTCTGAGCAGTTCTTC.

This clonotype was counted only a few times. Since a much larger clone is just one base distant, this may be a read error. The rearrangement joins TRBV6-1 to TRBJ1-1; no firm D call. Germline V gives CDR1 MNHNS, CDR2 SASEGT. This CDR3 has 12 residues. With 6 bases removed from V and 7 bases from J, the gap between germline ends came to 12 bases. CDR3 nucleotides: TGTGCCAGCAGGGAAACGGCCGTTGAAGCTTTCTTT. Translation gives CASRETAVEAFF.

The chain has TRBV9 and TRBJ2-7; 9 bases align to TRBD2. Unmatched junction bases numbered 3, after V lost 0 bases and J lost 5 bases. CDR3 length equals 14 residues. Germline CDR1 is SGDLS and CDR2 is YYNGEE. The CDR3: CASSVVAGGDEQYF. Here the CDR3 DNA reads TGTGCCAGCAGCGTAGTCGCGGGGGGGGACGAGCAGTACTTC. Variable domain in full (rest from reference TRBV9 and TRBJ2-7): DSGVTQTPKHLITATGQRVTLRCSPRSGDLSVYWYQQSLDQGLQFLIQYYNGEERAKGNILERFSAQQFPDLHSELNLSSLELGDSALYFCASSVVAGGDEQYFGPGTRLTVT.

The CDR3 DNA follows: TGCAGTGCTACCACAGGGGTTCAGACTGAAGCTTTCTTT. As protein: CSATTGVQTEAFF. V is TRBV20-1 and J is TRBJ1-1; 7 bases map to TRBD1. The CDR3 extends over 13 amino acids. Per the germline V gene, CDR1 is DFQATT and CDR2 is SNEGSKA (reference sequence). V lost 4 bases to trimming and J lost 5 bases; unmatched junction nucleotides: 7.

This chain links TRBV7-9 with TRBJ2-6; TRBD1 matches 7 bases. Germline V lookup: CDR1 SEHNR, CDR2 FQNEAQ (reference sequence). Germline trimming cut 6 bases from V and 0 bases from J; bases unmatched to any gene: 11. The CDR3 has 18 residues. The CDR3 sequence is CASRGPGQTNSGANVLTF. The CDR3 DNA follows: TGTGCCAGCAGGGGACCGGGACAGACCAACTCTGGGGCCAACGTCCTGACTTTC.

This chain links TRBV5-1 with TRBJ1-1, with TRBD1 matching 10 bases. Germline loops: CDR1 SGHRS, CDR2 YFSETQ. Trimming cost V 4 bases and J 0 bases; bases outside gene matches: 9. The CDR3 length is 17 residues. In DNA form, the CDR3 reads TGCGCCAGCAGCCCTTTGGGGGACAGGGGCATGAACACTGAAGCTTTCTTT. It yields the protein CASSPLGDRGMNTEAFF.

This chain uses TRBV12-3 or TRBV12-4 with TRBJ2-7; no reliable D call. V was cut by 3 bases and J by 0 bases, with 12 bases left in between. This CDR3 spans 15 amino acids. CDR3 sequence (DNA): TGTGCCAGCAGTTTGGTGCGGCTGACCTCCTACGAGCAGTACTTC. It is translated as CASSLVRLTSYEQYF.

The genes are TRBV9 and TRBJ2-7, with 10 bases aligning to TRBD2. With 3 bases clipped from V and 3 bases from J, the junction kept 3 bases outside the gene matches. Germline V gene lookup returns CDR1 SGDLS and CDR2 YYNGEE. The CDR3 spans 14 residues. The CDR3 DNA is TGTGCCAGCAGCGAGCGGGAGGGCCGCTACGAGCAGTACTTC. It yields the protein CASSEREGRYEQYF.

The CDR3, as DNA: TGTGCCAGCAGCCGAACAGGGTTTGAAAAACTGTTTTTT. Its translation is CASSRTGFEKLFF. J is TRBJ1-4 and V is TRBV7-9; perhaps TRBD1 as D (6 bases). Trimming pared 5 bases from V and 7 bases from J, leaving 11 bases between. CDR1 is SEHNR and CDR2 is FQNEAQ in the germline V gene (reference sequence). This CDR3 has 13 residues.

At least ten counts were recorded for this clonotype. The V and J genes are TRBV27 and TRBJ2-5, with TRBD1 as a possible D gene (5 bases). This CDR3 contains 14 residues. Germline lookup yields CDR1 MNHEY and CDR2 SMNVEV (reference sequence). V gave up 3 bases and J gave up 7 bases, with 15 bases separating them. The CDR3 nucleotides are TGTGCCAGCAGTTTTGGGCAGACCCAGGGGACCCAGTACTTC. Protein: CASSFGQTQGTQYF.